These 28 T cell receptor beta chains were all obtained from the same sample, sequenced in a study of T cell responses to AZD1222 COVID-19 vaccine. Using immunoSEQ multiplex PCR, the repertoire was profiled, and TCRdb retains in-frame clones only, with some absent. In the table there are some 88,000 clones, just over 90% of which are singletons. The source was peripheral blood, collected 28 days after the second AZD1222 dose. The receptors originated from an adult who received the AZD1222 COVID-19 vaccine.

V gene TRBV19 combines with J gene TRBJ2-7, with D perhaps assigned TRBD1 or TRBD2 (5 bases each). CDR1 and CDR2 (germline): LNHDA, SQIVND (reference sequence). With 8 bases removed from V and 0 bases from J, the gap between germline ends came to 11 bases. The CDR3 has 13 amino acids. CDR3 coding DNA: TGTGCCAGTGCGTGGGACGACTCCTACGAGCAGTACTTC. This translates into CASAWDDSYEQYF.

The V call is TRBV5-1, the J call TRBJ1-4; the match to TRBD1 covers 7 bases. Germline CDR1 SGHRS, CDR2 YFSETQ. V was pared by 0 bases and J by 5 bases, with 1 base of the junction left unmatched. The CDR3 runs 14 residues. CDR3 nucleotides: TGCGCCAGCAGCTTGGGACAGGGAAATGAAAAACTGTTTTTT. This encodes CASSLGQGNEKLFF.

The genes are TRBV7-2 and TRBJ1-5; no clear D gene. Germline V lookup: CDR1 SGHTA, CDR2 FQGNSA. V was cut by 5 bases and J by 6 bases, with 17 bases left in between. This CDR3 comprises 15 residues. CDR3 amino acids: CASSPRSNGGQPQHF. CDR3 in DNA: TGTGCCAGCAGCCCGCGGTCAAACGGAGGTCAGCCCCAGCATTTT.

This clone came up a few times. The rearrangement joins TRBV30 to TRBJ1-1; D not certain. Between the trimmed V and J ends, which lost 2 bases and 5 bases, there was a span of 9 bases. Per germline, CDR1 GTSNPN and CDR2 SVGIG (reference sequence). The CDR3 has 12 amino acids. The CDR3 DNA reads TGTGCCTGGAGTAGTGGGTATACTGAAGCTTTCTTT. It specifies CAWSSGYTEAFF.

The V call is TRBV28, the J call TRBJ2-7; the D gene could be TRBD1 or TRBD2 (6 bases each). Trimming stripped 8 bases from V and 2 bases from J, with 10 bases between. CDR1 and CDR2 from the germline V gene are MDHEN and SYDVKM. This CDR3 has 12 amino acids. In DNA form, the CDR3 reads TGTGCCAGCCACAGGGAGGCCTACGAGCAGTACTTC. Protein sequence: CASHREAYEQYF.

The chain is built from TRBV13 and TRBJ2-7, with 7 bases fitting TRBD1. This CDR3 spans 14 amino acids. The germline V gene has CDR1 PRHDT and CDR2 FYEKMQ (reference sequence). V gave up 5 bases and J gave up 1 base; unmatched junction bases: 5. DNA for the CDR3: TGTGCCAGCAGCAATCGGGACAGTTCCTACGAGCAGTACTTC. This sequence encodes CASSNRDSSYEQYF.

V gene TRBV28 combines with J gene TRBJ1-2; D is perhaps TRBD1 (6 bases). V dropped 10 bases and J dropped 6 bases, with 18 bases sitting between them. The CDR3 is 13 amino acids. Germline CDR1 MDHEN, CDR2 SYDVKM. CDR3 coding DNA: TGTGCCACACCAATACAGGGTGAGCATGGCTACACCTTC. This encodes CATPIQGEHGYTF.

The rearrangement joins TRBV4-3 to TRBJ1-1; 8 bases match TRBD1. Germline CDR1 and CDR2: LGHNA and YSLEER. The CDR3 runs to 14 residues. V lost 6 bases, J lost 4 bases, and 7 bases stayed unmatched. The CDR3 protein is CASRHRGSATEAFF. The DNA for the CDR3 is TGCGCCAGCAGGCACAGGGGGTCCGCCACTGAAGCTTTCTTT.

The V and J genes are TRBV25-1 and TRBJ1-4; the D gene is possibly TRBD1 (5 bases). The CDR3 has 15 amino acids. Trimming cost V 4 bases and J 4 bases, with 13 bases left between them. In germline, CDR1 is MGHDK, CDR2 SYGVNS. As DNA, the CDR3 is TGTGCCAGCAGTGGCTTCAAGGGGCTTAATGAAAAACTGTTTTTT. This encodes CASSGFKGLNEKLFF.

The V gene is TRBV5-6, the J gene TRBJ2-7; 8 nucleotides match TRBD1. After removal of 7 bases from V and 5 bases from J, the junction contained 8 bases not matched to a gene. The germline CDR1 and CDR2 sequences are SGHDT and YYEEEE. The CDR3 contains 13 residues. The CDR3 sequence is CASGTGGFDEQYF. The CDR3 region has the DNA TGTGCCAGCGGAACAGGGGGTTTCGACGAGCAGTACTTC.

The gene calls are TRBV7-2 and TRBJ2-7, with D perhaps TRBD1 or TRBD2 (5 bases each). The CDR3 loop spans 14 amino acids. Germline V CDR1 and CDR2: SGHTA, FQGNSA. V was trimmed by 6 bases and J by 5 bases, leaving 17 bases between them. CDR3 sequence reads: CASSLGDSRDEQYF. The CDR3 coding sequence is TGTGCCAGCAGTCTGGGGGATTCAAGGGACGAGCAGTACTTC.

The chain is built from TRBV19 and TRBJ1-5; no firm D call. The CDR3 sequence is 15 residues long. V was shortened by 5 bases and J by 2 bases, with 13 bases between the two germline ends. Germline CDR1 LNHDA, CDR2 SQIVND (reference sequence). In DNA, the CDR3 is TGTGCCAGTAGTCCTGGGCCCGGGCGCAATCAGCCCCAGCATTTT. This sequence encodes CASSPGPGRNQPQHF.

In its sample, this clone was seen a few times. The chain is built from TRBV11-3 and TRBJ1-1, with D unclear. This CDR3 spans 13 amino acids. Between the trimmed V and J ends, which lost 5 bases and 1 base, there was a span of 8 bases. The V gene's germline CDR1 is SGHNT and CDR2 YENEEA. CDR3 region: CASSIGWNTEAFF. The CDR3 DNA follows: TGTGCCAGCAGCATAGGATGGAACACTGAAGCTTTCTTT.

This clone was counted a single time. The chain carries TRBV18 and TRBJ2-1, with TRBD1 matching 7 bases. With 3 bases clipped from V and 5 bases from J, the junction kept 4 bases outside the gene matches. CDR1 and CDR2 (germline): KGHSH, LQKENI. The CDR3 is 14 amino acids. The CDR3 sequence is CASSPSTGDNEQFF. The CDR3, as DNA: TGTGCCAGCTCACCCTCCACAGGGGACAATGAGCAGTTCTTC.

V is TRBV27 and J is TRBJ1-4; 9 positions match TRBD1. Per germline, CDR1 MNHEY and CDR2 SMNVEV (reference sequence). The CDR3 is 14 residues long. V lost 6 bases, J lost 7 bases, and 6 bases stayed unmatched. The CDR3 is CASSRDRVTEKLFF. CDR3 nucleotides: TGTGCCAGCAGCCGGGACAGGGTGACTGAAAAACTGTTTTTT.

The CDR3 here is CASRGNLRSGNTIYF. Here the CDR3 DNA reads TGTGCCAGCAGGGGGAACCTACGCTCTGGAAACACCATATATTTT. This sequence joins TRBV28 and TRBJ1-3; D is unresolved. The CDR3 spans 15 residues. V dropped 6 bases and J dropped 0 bases, with 12 bases sitting between them. Germline V gene lookup returns CDR1 MDHEN and CDR2 SYDVKM.

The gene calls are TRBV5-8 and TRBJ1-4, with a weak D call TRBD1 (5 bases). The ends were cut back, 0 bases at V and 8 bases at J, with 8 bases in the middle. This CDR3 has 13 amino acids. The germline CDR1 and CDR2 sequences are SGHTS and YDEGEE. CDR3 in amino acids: CASSLVGDEKLFF. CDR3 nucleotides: TGTGCCAGCAGCTTGGTGGGGGACGAAAAACTGTTTTTT. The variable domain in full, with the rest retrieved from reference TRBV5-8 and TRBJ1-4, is EAGVTQSPTHLIKTRGQQATLRCSPISGHTSVYWYQQALGLGLQFLLWYDEGEERNRGNFPPRFSGRQFPNYSSELNVNALELEDSALYLCASSLVGDEKLFFGSGTQLSVL.

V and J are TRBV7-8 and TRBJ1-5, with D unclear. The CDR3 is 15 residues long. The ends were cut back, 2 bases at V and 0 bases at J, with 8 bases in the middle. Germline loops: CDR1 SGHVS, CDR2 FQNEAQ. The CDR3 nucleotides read TGTGCCAGCAGCTTATCGCTTTATAGCAATCAGCCCCAGCATTTT. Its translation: CASSLSLYSNQPQHF.

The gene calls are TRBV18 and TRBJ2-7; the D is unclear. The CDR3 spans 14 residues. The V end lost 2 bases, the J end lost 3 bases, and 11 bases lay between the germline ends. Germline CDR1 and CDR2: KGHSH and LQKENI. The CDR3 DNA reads TGTGCCAGCTCACCAGGGTCCGTCGACTACGAGCAGTACTTC. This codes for CASSPGSVDYEQYF. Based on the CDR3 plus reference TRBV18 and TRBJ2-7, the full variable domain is NAGVMQNPRHLVRRRGQEARLRCSPMKGHSHVYWYRQLPEEGLKFMVYLQKENIIDESGMPKERFSAEFPKEGPSILRIQQVVRGDSAAYFCASSPGSVDYEQYFGPGTRLTVT.

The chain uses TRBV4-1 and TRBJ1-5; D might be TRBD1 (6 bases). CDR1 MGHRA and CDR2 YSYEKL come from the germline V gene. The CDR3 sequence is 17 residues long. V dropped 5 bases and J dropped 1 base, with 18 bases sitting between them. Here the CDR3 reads CASSARVVGGSNQPQHF. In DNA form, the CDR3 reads TGCGCCAGCAGCGCCCGCGTGGTAGGGGGAAGCAATCAGCCCCAGCATTTT.

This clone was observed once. CDR3 sequence: CASSEEGNTIYF. DNA of the CDR3: TGTGCCAGCAGCGAAGAAGGAAACACCATATATTTT. V gene TRBV5-4 combines with J gene TRBJ1-3; D ambiguous. This CDR3 region has 12 residues. Trimming took off 4 bases at V and 4 bases at J, with 6 bases between the two ends. Germline loops: CDR1 SGHNT, CDR2 YYREEE (reference sequence).

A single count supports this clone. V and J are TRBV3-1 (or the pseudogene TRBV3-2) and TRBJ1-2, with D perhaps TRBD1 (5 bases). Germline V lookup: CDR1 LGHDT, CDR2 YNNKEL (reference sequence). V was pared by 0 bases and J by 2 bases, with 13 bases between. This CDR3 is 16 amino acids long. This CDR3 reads CASSQDGGKGNYGYTF. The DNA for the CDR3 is TGTGCCAGCAGCCAAGATGGGGGGAAAGGGAACTATGGCTACACCTTC.

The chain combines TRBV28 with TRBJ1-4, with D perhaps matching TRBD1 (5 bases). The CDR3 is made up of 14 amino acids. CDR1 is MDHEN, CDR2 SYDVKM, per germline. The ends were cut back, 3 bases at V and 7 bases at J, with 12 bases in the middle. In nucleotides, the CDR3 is TGTGCCAGCAGTTTTGAGGGGCTGGTTGAAAAACTGTTTTTT. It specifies CASSFEGLVEKLFF. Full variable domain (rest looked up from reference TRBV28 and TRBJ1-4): DVKVTQSSRYLVKRTGEKVFLECVQDMDHENMFWYRQDPGLGLRLIYFSYDVKMKEKGDIPEGYSVSREKKERFSLILESASTNQTSMYLCASSFEGLVEKLFFGSGTQLSVL.

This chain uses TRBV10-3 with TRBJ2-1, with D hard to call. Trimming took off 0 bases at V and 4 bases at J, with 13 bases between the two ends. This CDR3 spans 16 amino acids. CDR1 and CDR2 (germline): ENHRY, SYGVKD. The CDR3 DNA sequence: TGTGCCATCAGTGAGTCGAGACGGTCTGGATACAATGAGCAGTTCTTC. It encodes CAISESRRSGYNEQFF.

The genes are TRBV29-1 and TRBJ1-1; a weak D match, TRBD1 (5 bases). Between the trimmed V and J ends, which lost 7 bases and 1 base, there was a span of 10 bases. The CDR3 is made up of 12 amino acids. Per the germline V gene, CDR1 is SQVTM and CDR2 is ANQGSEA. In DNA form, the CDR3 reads TGCAGCGGAGGACACCCGAACACTGAAGCTTTCTTT. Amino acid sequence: CSGGHPNTEAFF.

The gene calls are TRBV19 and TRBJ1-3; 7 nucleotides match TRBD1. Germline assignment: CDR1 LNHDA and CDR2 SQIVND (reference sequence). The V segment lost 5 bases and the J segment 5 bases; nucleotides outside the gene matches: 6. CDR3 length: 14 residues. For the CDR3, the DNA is TGTGCCAGTAGTGACAGGGACCGCAGAAACACCATATATTTT. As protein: CASSDRDRRNTIYF.

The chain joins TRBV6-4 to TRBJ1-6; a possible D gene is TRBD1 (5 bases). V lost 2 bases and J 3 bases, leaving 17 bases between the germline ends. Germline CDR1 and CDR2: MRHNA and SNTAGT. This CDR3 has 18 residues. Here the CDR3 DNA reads TGTGCCAGCAGTGACAACACAGGTAAGTCGGGCTATAATTCACCCCTCCACTTT. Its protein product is CASSDNTGKSGYNSPLHF.

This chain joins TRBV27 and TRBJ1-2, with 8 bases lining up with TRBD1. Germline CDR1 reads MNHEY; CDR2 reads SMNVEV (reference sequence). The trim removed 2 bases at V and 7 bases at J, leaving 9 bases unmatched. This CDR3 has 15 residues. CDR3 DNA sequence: TGTGCCAGCAGTTTAACGGATCAGGGGGCGGGTGGCTACACCTTC. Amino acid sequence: CASSLTDQGAGGYTF.